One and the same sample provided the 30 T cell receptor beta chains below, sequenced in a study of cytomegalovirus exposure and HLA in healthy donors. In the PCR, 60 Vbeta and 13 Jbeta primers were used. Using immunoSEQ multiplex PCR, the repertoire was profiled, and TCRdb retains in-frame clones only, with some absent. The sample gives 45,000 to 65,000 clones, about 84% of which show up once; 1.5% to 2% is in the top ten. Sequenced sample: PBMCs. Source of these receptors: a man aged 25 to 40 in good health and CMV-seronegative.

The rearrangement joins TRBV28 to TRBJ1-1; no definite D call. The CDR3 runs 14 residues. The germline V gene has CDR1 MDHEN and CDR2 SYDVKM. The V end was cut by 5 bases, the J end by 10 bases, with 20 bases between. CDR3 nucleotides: TGTGCCAGCAGTGTTCAACCGGAGACCGGAGGAGCTTTCTTT. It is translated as CASSVQPETGGAFF.

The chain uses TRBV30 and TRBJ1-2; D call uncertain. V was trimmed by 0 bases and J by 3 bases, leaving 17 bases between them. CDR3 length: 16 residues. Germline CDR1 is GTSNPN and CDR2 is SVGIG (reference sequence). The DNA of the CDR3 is TGTGCCTGGAGTGTACTCGGGATTCGGACCGACTATGGCTACACCTTC. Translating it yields CAWSVLGIRTDYGYTF.

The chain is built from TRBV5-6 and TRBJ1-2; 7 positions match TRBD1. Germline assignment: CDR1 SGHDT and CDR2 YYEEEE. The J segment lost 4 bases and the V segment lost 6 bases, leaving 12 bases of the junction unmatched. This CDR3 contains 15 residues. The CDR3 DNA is TGTGCCAGCAAGCTAGCCTCGACAGGGTTCTATGGCTACACCTTC. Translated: CASKLASTGFYGYTF.

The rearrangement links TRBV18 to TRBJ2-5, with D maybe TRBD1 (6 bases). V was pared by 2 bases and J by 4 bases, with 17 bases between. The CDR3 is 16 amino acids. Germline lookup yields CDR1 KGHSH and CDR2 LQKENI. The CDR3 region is CASSPLAEGGRETQYF. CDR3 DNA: TGTGCCAGCTCACCATTGGCGGAAGGGGGAAGAGAGACCCAGTACTTC.

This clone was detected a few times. CDR3 protein: CASSITGGPSYEQYF. The CDR3 bases are TGTGCCAGCAGCATTACAGGGGGCCCCTCCTACGAGCAGTACTTC. This chain links TRBV5-6 with TRBJ2-7; 9 nucleotides align to TRBD1. CDR1 SGHDT and CDR2 YYEEEE come from the germline V gene. The CDR3 covers 15 residues. V lost 4 bases and J lost 0; bases outside the gene matches: 5.

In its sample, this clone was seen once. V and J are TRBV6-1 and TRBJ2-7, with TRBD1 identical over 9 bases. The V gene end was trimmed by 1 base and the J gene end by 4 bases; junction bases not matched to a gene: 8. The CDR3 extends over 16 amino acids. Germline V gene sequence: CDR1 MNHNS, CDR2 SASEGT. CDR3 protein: CASSEGGTGGRYEQYF. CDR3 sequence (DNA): TGTGCCAGCAGTGAAGGGGGTACAGGGGGCAGGTACGAGCAGTACTTC.

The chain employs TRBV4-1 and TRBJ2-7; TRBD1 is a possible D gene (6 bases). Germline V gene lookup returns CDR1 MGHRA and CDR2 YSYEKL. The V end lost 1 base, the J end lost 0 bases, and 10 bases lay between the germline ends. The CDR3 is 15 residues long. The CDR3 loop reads CASSQGDTGSYEQYF. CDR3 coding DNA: TGCGCCAGCAGCCAAGGGGACACCGGCTCCTACGAGCAGTACTTC.

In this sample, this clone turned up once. The chain's CDR3 is CASSSMTSGGLNEQFF. The CDR3 bases are TGTGCCAGCAGTTCCATGACTAGCGGGGGGTTAAATGAGCAGTTCTTC. The rearrangement joins TRBV6-6 to TRBJ2-1; 13 bases line up with TRBD2. The CDR3 covers 16 residues. Germline CDR1 is MNHNY and CDR2 is SVGAGI (reference sequence). J lost 7 bases, V lost 4 bases, and 7 bases had no gene match.

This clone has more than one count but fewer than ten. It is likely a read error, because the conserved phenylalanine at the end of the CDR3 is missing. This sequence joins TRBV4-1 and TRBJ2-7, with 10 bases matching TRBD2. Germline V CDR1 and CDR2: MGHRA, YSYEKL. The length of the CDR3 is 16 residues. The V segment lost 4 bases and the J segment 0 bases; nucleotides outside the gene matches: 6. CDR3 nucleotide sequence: TGCGCCAGCAGCCCCCGGACTAGCGGCACCTCCTACGAGCAGTACCTC. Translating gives CASSPRTSGTSYEQYL.

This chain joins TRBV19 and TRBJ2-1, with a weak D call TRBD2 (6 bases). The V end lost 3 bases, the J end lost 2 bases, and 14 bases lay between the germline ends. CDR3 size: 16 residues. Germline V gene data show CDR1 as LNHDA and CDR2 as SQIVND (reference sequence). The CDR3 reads CASSIGVAAPYNEQFF. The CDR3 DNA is TGTGCCAGTAGTATCGGGGTAGCGGCTCCCTACAATGAGCAGTTCTTC.

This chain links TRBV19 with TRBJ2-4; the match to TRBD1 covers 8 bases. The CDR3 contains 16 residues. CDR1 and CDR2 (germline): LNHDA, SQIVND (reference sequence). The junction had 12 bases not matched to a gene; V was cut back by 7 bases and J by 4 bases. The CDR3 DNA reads TGTGCCAGTACCTCCACTGACAGGGGATGGAAAAACATTCAGTACTTC. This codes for CASTSTDRGWKNIQYF.

In DNA, the CDR3 is TGTGCCAGTAGCAAAAAGACAGGGCCGGATGGCTACACCTTC. Translated, it gives CASSKKTGPDGYTF. V is TRBV19 and J is TRBJ1-2, with TRBD1 matching 7 bases. Germline trimming cut 6 bases from V and 6 bases from J; bases unmatched to any gene: 10. In germline, CDR1 is LNHDA, CDR2 SQIVND (reference sequence). There are 14 residues in the CDR3.

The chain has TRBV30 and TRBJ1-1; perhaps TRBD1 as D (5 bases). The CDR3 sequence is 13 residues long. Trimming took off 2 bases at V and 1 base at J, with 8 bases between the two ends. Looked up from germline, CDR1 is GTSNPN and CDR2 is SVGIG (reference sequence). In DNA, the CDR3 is TGTGCCTGGAGTAGGGGCGGGAACACTGAAGCTTTCTTT. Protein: CAWSRGGNTEAFF.

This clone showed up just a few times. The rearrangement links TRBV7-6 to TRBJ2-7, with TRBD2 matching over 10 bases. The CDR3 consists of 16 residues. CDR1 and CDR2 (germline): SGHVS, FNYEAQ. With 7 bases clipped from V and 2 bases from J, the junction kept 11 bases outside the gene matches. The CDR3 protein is CASTPLSGRAPYEQYF. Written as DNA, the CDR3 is TGTGCCAGCACCCCCTTAAGCGGGAGGGCCCCCTACGAGCAGTACTTC. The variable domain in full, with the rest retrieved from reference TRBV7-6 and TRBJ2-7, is GAGVSQSPRYKVTKRGQDVALRCDPISGHVSLYWYRQALGQGPEFLTYFNYEAQQDKSGLPNDRFSAERPEGSISTLTIQRTEQRDSAMYRCASTPLSGRAPYEQYFGPGTRLTVT.

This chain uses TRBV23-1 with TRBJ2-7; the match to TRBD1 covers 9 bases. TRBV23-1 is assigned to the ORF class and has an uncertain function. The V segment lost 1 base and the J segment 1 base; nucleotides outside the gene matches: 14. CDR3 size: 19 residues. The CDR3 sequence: CASSQYRLVGTGFSYEQYF. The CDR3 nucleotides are TGCGCCAGCAGTCAATATCGCCTCGTCGGGACAGGGTTTTCCTACGAGCAGTACTTC.

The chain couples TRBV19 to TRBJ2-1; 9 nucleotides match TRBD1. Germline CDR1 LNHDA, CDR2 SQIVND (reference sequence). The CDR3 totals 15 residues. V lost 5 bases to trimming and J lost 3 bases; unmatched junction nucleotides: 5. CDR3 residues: CASSETGGFYNEQFF. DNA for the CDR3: TGTGCCAGTAGTGAGACAGGGGGATTCTACAATGAGCAGTTCTTC.

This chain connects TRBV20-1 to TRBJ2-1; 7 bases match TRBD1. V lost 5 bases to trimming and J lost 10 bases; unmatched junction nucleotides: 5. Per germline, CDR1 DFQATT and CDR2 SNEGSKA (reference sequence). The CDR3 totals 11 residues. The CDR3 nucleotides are TGCAGTGCTCTGGGACAGACCGAGCAGTTCTTC. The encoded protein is CSALGQTEQFF.

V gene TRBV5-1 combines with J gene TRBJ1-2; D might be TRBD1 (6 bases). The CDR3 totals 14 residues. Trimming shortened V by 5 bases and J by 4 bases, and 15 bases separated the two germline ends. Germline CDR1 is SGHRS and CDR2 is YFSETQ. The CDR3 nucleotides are TGCGCCAGCAGAGACCTTTGGACAGTCTATGGCTACACCTTC. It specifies CASRDLWTVYGYTF.

CDR3 sequence reads: CAWSGVTGSYYEQYF. The CDR3 DNA reads as TGTGCCTGGAGCGGGGTGACAGGGTCCTACTACGAGCAGTACTTC. The V call is TRBV30, the J call TRBJ2-5; 7 bases align to TRBD1. The better agreement between TRBJ2-7 and the DNA end casts doubt on the J call. The CDR3 is 15 amino acids. Germline V gene sequence: CDR1 GTSNPN, CDR2 SVGIG (reference sequence).

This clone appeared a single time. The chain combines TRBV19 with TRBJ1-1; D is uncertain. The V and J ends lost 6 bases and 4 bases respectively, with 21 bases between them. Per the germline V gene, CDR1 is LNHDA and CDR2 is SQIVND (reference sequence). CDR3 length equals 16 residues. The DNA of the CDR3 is TGTGCCAGTAGACCTCCCGACGAGGGCCGGCGCACTGAAGCTTTCTTT. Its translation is CASRPPDEGRRTEAFF.

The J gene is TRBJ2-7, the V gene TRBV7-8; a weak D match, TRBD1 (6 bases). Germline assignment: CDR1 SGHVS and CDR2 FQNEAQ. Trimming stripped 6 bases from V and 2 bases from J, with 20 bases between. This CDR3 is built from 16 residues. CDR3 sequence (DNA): TGTGCCAGCAGTGGGGGCTGGGGGAGAGGGGCCTACGAGCAGTACTTC. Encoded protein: CASSGGWGRGAYEQYF.

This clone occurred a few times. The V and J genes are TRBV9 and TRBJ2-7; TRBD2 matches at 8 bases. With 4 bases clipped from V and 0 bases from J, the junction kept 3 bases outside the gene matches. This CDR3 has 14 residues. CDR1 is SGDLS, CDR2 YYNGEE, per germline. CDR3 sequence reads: CASSSTSASYEQYF. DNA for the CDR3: TGTGCCAGCAGCTCGACTAGCGCCTCCTACGAGCAGTACTTC.

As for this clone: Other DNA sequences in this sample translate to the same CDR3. CDR3 protein: CASSLGQGTEQYF. The CDR3 DNA reads TGCGCCAGCAGCTTGGGACAGGGTACCGAGCAGTACTTC. The chain recombines TRBV5-1 with TRBJ2-7; 7 nucleotides line up with TRBD1. This CDR3 spans 13 amino acids. The germline V gene encodes CDR1 SGHRS and CDR2 YFSETQ. V lost 0 bases and J lost 6; bases outside the gene matches: 3.

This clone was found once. The CDR3, as DNA: TGTGCCAGCAGCCGGCCGGGGACAGGGTGGGAAAAACTGTTTTTT. This translates into CASSRPGTGWEKLFF. V usage is TRBV5-5 and J usage is TRBJ1-4, with TRBD1 matching 9 bases. CDR3 length equals 15 residues. The V gene's germline CDR1 is SGHKS and CDR2 YYEKEE (reference sequence). J lost 8 bases, V lost 4 bases, and 9 bases had no gene match.

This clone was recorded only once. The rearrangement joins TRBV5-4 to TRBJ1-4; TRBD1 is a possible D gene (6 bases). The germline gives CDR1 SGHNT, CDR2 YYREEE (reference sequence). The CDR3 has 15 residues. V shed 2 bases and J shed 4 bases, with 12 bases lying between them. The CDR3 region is CASSFGGRGNEKLFF. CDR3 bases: TGTGCCAGCAGCTTCGGAGGCAGGGGTAATGAAAAACTGTTTTTT.

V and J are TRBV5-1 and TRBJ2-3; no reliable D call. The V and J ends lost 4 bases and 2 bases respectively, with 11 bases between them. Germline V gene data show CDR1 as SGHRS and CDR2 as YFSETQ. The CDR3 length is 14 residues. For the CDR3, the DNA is TGCGCCAGCAGCGAGAGATCCAACACAGATACGCAGTATTTT. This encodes CASSERSNTDTQYF. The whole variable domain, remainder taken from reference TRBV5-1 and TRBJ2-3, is KAGVTQTPRYLIKTRGQQVTLSCSPISGHRSVSWYQQTPGQGLQFLFEYFSETQRNKGNFPGRFSGRQFSNSRSEMNVSTLELGDSALYLCASSERSNTDTQYFGPGTRLTVL.

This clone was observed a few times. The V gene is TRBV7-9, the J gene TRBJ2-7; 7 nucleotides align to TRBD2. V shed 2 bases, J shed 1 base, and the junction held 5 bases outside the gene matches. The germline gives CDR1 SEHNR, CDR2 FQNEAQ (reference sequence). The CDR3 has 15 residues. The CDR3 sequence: CASSLPAGVSYEQYF. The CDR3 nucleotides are TGTGCCAGCAGCTTACCGGCGGGAGTTTCCTACGAGCAGTACTTC.

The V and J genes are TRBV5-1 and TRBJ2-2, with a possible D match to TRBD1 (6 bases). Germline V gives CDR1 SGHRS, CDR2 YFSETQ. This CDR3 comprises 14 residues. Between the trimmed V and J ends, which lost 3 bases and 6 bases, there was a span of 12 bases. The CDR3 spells CASSSQGYSGELFF. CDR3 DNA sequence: TGCGCCAGCAGCTCTCAGGGGTATTCCGGGGAGCTGTTTTTT.

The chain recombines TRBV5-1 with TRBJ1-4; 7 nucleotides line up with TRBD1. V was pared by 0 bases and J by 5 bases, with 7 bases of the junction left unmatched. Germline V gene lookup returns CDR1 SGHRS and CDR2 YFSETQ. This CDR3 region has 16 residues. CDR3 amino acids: CASSLALGQRNEKLFF. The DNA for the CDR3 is TGCGCCAGCAGCTTGGCCTTGGGACAGCGGAATGAAAAACTGTTTTTT.

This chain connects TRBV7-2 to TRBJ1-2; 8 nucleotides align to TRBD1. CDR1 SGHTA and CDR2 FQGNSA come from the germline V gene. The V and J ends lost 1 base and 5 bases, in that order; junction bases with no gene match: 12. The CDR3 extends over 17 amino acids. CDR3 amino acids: CASSLVSGTGKVYGYTF. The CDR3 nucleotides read TGTGCCAGCAGCTTAGTGAGTGGGACAGGAAAAGTATATGGCTACACCTTC.